The clone carrying this TCR beta chain has a count of ten or more. The data were taken from a study of tumor-infiltrating lymphocytes in oesophageal squamous cell carcinoma. TCRdb reprocessed the PCR reads with MiXCR, giving one entry per CDR3 protein. The sample consists of 15,000 to 20,000 distinct CDR3 sequences, approximately 46% of them appearing once. The clonotype originates from a female donor with esophageal squamous cell carcinoma. The specimen was normal esophageal tissue next to the tumor.

The CDR3 DNA reads TGTGCCAGCAGTTTCCGACTAGCGGGAGGGGGGACCCAGTACTTC. This sequence encodes CASSFRLAGGGTQYF. The rearrangement joins TRBV6-1 to TRBJ2-5; 14 positions agree with TRBD2. This CDR3 contains 15 residues. V was clipped by 5 bases and J by 7 bases; unmatched bases: 6. The germline V gene has CDR1 MNHNS and CDR2 SASEGT.